Detailed here is one TCR beta chain. Sequencing used immunoSEQ multiplex PCR; TCRdb keeps in-frame clones, though not all of them. This sample has hundreds of thousands of clones, with more than 75% found just once. The entry originates in a study of blood T cell repertoires in COVID-19. The TCR originated in a man younger than 40 who had recovered from COVID-19. Sequencing was performed on PBMCs or T cells enriched from blood (not recorded which).

For the CDR3, the DNA is TGTGCCAGCAGCTGGGAGGGGACGGGCAACTCTGGAAACACCATATATTTT. This translates into CASSWEGTGNSGNTIYF. The chain carries TRBV7-9 and TRBJ1-3, with D possibly matching TRBD1 (5 bases). The ends were cut back, 4 bases at V and 0 bases at J, with 16 bases in the middle. Germline CDR1 and CDR2: SEHNR and FQNEAQ (reference sequence). This CDR3 has 17 residues.